This T cell receptor (beta chain) derives from a study of blood T cell repertoires in COVID-19 (dated by TCRdb to 2018 to 2021). A note on the overall study: Samples covering the acute and convalescent phases of COVID-19 were provided by collaborators in the United States, Italy and Spain. The material from the prospective study consisted of cDNA or gDNA derived from T cells, B-cell-depleted T cells, or PBMCs. The dataset comprised deeply sampled blood TCRbeta repertoires from subjects exposed to, actively infected with, or recovered from COVID-19. A freely available public database, intended as a resource for researchers studying the immune response to SARS-CoV-2, is where the repertoires were released. Samples were obtained from the ongoing ImmuneRACE study (first 160 participants) and from approximately 1,200 subjects provided by 6 global collaborators. The sample metadata nearly always contained a de-identified subject ID, COVID-19 status, age in years and sex. Where available, HLA class I and class II types were obtained from metadata supplied by the sample provider rather than from assay-based typing.

Paper-wide results and their limitations: The amount of clinical and demographic metadata varied by source and participant and was provided uncurated.

In Seattle, one collaborating source enrolled patients while the infection was active and tracked those patients longitudinally over the course of disease. Whole blood was collected in K2EDTA tubes by collaborating institutions according to the institutions' own protocols. For TCRbeta analysis, collaborator samples were shipped as frozen whole blood, as isolated PBMCs, or as DNA extracted from either sample type. Remarks on this clone: Its antigen is unknown. No base qualities exist here, and no much larger clone lies one base off it.

From the cysteine through the phenylalanine, the CDR3 covers 16 amino acids. CDR3 DNA is the only sequence kept; it has 48 bases, read in frame from the first base. TCRbeta CDR3 regions were amplified from genomic DNA by means of the immunoSEQ Assay, a bias-controlled multiplex PCR. The source study handled its data this way. Within the assay, amplification of reference gene primers was used to estimate how many nucleated cells each sample contained. To quantify the absolute abundance of each unique TCRbeta CDR3 rearrangement, sequence reads were collapsed and filtered. For each sample, productive Simpson clonality was calculated as the square root of Simpson's diversity index across productive rearrangements. TCRdb limited this immuneACCESS table to in-frame rearrangements with V and J called. A share of clones is missing; checked studies link under half to unresolved V genes, and the rest is unexplained. Clonal size and the V and J genes are those of that table, whereas D and trimming came from the DNA. The sample yields roughly 440,000 clones; 70% to 90% were counted once. The leading ten clones occupy around 13% of the sample.

The chain links TRBV21-1 with TRBJ2-7; no check of the table's D call, TRBD2, against the DNA was made. TRBV21-1 is designated a pseudogene. The clonotype comes from a woman between 50 and 59 years old with COVID-19, enrolled during active disease. Material: peripheral blood. The DNA reads TGTGCCAGCAGCAACCACGGGACTTCAGGAGACTACGAGCAGTACTTC. Its translation is CASSNHGTSGDYEQYF.